The clone carrying this T cell receptor (beta chain) showed up just a few times. These data come from a study of regulatory T cells in long-lasting Graves disease. Study overall: Disease was considered persistent Graves' disease after over 5 years of antithyroid drugs (with positive TSH receptor antibodies).

The CDR3 contains 10 residues. The V end lost 5 bases, the J end lost 2 bases, and 3 bases lay between the germline ends. Per the germline V gene, CDR1 is DFQATT and CDR2 is SNEGSKA (reference sequence). CDR3 regions were amplified by Arm-PCR using iRepertoire HTBI primers to build TCR beta libraries. MiXCR, applied by TCRdb to the multiplex PCR reads, yields one record per CDR3 protein. Seen here are more than 650,000 distinct CDR3 sequences, around 30% observed once, and the top ten hold under 50%. The sample's time point: persistent/refractory GD, antithyroid drugs over 5 years with positive TRAb. The TCR library was made from RNA that had been extracted from PBMCs in TRIzol.

The rearrangement uses TRBV20-1 and TRBJ2-5, with D unclear. The specimen was peripheral blood mononuclear cells (PBMCs), collected when the disease was refractory, from a patient treated with antithyroid drugs. The TCR sequence derives from a female donor with Graves disease. The CDR3 protein is CSAAQETQYF. DNA of the CDR3: TGCAGTGCTGCACAAGAGACCCAGTACTTC.